The 16 T cell receptor beta chains in this list originate from one sample, sequenced in a study of blood T cell repertoires in COVID-19. Generated by immunoSEQ multiplex PCR, the TCRdb table keeps only in-frame clones and is missing some. The sample includes around 250,000 clones, approximately 90% seen only once; the top ten take 1.2%. Sequencing input: PBMCs or T cells enriched from blood (not recorded which). Receptor source: a human donor in a cohort exposed to, infected with or recovered from COVID-19 (not recorded which). The donor label of this sample is uncertain.

This chain links TRBV2 with TRBJ2-5, with 7 bases identical to TRBD1. The V segment lost 6 bases and the J segment 7 bases; nucleotides outside the gene matches: 8. Germline V gene data show CDR1 as SNHLY and CDR2 as FYNNEI. The CDR3 is made up of 13 amino acids. The CDR3 DNA reads TGTGCCAGCAGCCCCGACAGGGTCCCGACCCAGTACTTC. It encodes CASSPDRVPTQYF.

The chain employs TRBV4-3 and TRBJ2-3; 7 nucleotides match TRBD2. Germline CDR1 and CDR2: LGHNA and YSLEER. J was trimmed by 6 bases and V by 4 bases; bases with no gene match: 10. The CDR3 loop spans 15 amino acids. CDR3 nucleotide sequence: TGCGCCAGCAGCCCTTATACGGACGGGGGGGATACGCAGTATTTT. Translated: CASSPYTDGGDTQYF.

The chain recombines TRBV3-1 (or the pseudogene TRBV3-2) with TRBJ2-6; D gene ambiguous. Trimming left V 4 bases short and J 0 bases short, with 16 bases between. Germline CDR1 and CDR2: LGHDT and YNNKEL (reference sequence). This CDR3 has 18 amino acids. The CDR3 is CASSPVVWAPSGANVLTF. In nucleotides, the CDR3 is TGTGCCAGCAGCCCTGTAGTCTGGGCCCCCTCTGGGGCCAACGTCCTGACTTTC.

This clone has a handful of counts. The J gene is TRBJ2-1, the V gene TRBV2, with 12 positions matching TRBD2. The length of the CDR3 is 16 residues. CDR1 is SNHLY, CDR2 FYNNEI, per germline. J gave up 0 bases and V 7 bases, and 4 bases lay outside the gene matches. DNA of the CDR3: TGTGCCAGCACCCTGACTAGCGGGAGCTCCTACAATGAGCAGTTCTTC. Protein sequence: CASTLTSGSSYNEQFF.

The V gene is TRBV2, the J gene TRBJ2-3; 14 bases map to TRBD2. Per the germline V gene, CDR1 is SNHLY and CDR2 is FYNNEI. Germline trimming cut 7 bases from V and 5 bases from J; bases unmatched to any gene: 8. The CDR3 spans 16 residues. The CDR3 DNA reads TGTGCCAGCAAACGGACTAGCGGGGGGCAGGGAGATACGCAGTATTTT. Its translation: CASKRTSGGQGDTQYF.

This clone was seen only once. The gene calls are TRBV11-1 and TRBJ1-1, with 7 bases aligning to TRBD1. The germline V gene has CDR1 SGHAT and CDR2 FQDESV (reference sequence). The CDR3 runs to 12 residues. V trimming: 4 bases; J trimming: 10 bases; junction bases outside the gene matches: 6. In nucleotides, the CDR3 is TGTGCCAGCAGCTCCCGACAGGGAGGAGCTTTCTTT. Translated: CASSSRQGGAFF.

This clone turned up a few times. J is TRBJ1-2 and V is TRBV4-1, with no clear D. Germline V gives CDR1 MGHRA, CDR2 YSYEKL. V gave up 6 bases and J gave up 10 bases, with 12 bases separating them. The CDR3 runs to 11 residues. The CDR3 DNA reads as TGCGCCAGCAGTGAAGCCGGGGACTACACCTTC. Translated, it gives CASSEAGDYTF.

The chain recombines TRBV7-8 with TRBJ2-3; 9 bases match TRBD1. Germline V lookup: CDR1 SGHVS, CDR2 FQNEAQ. The J segment lost 4 bases and the V segment lost 4 bases, leaving 6 bases of the junction unmatched. The CDR3 has 15 amino acids. CDR3 nucleotide sequence: TGTGCCAGCAGCTCCTACAGGGGGCGACCAGATACGCAGTATTTT. It encodes CASSSYRGRPDTQYF.

This clone was counted a single time. The genes are TRBV2 and TRBJ2-3, with TRBD2 matching 15 bases. CDR3 length equals 19 residues. Trimming took 6 bases from V and 5 from J; bases not matched to a gene: 15. The germline CDR1 and CDR2 sequences are SNHLY and FYNNEI. CDR3 nucleotide sequence: TGTGCCAGCAGATCACCGGGACTAGCGGGGGGAGGTTTAGGAGATACGCAGTATTTT. The encoded protein is CASRSPGLAGGGLGDTQYF.

The J gene is TRBJ2-3, the V gene TRBV7-9; 8 bases agree with TRBD1. Germline V lookup: CDR1 SEHNR, CDR2 FQNEAQ (reference sequence). Unmatched junction bases numbered 3, after V lost 4 bases and J lost 0 bases. This CDR3 contains 15 residues. The CDR3 sequence is CASSSGTGSTDTQYF. CDR3 nucleotides: TGTGCCAGCAGCTCGGGGACAGGCAGCACAGATACGCAGTATTTT.

The chain joins TRBV7-9 to TRBJ2-7; TRBD1 is a possible D gene (6 bases). There are 14 residues in the CDR3. Trimming left V 5 bases short and J 2 bases short, with 13 bases between. Per germline, CDR1 SEHNR and CDR2 FQNEAQ (reference sequence). The CDR3, as DNA: TGTGCCAGCAGCGCCGGGACAACACCCTACGAGCAGTACTTC. Residues: CASSAGTTPYEQYF.

This chain joins TRBV2 and TRBJ1-6; D perhaps matches TRBD1 (6 bases). The V end was cut by 5 bases, the J end by 7 bases, with 15 bases between. Germline V gives CDR1 SNHLY, CDR2 FYNNEI. There are 15 residues in the CDR3. CDR3 region: CASSLGQHTNSPLHF. DNA of the CDR3: TGTGCCAGCAGTCTCGGACAGCACACAAATTCACCCCTCCACTTT.

The chain recombines TRBV9 with TRBJ1-6; D unresolved. The germline gives CDR1 SGDLS, CDR2 YYNGEE. The CDR3 consists of 14 residues. The germline V and J ends were trimmed by 2 bases and 9 bases, with 12 bases remaining between them. The CDR3 nucleotides read TGTGCCAGCAGCGTCGGGGATAGAAGTTCACCCCTCCACTTT. As protein: CASSVGDRSSPLHF. Supplemented by reference TRBV9 and TRBJ1-6, the full variable domain reads DSGVTQTPKHLITATGQRVTLRCSPRSGDLSVYWYQQSLDQGLQFLIQYYNGEERAKGNILERFSAQQFPDLHSELNLSSLELGDSALYFCASSVGDRSSPLHFGNGTRLTVT.

A single count supports this clone. This chain joins TRBV4-2 and TRBJ2-3, with a weak D call TRBD2 (6 bases). CDR3 length: 17 residues. V was shortened by 2 bases and J by 4 bases, with 19 bases between the two germline ends. Germline V gene sequence: CDR1 LGHNA, CDR2 YNFKEQ. The CDR3 DNA follows: TGTGCCAGCAGCCAATTGCAGACTAGATCTGGCCCAGATACGCAGTATTTT. Protein product: CASSQLQTRSGPDTQYF.

The rearrangement uses TRBV5-1 and TRBJ1-2, with D tentatively TRBD1 (6 bases). The V and J ends lost 0 bases and 4 bases respectively, with 16 bases between them. Per germline, CDR1 SGHRS and CDR2 YFSETQ. The CDR3 consists of 16 residues. The CDR3 DNA reads as TGCGCCAGCAGCTTGGAGGCAGGGGATGGAAGCTATGGCTACACCTTC. It encodes CASSLEAGDGSYGYTF.

The chain employs TRBV5-1 and TRBJ1-2; D is undetermined. The CDR3 extends over 15 amino acids. Looked up from germline, CDR1 is SGHRS and CDR2 is YFSETQ. The ends were cut back, 0 bases at V and 4 bases at J, with 13 bases in the middle. This chain's CDR3 is CASSLEPGWIYGYTF. DNA for the CDR3: TGCGCCAGCAGCTTGGAGCCGGGGTGGATCTATGGCTACACCTTC.